This T cell receptor (beta chain) was captured in a study of CD8 T cells in Susac syndrome. V gave up 4 bases and J gave up 2 bases, with 8 bases separating them. Per germline, CDR1 LGHDT and CDR2 YNNKEL (reference sequence). CDR3 length: 13 amino acids. Random-hexamer reverse transcription was applied to roughly 0.5 to 1 ug RNA. The amplification used immunoSEQ multiplex PCR on TCR beta CDR3; it spanned 54 Vbeta and 13 Jbeta. One entry per CDR3 protein results from TCRdb running MiXCR on the immunoSEQ multiplex PCR reads. The sample yields 80,000 to 90,000 distinct CDR3 sequences, approximately 92% seen once. Sequencing of TCR beta was undertaken in CD8+ and CD4+ T cells derived from blood. The TEMRA cells underwent FACS enrichment, while the CD8+ and CD4+ T cells underwent negative isolation.

This receptor was obtained from a human donor in good health. The genes are TRBV3-1 and TRBJ1-1; no firm D call. The sample taken for sequencing was CD8+ T cells from PBMCs. The CDR3 coding sequence is TGTGCCAGCAGCCCAAAGGGAAACACTGAAGCTTTCTTT. This codes for CASSPKGNTEAFF.